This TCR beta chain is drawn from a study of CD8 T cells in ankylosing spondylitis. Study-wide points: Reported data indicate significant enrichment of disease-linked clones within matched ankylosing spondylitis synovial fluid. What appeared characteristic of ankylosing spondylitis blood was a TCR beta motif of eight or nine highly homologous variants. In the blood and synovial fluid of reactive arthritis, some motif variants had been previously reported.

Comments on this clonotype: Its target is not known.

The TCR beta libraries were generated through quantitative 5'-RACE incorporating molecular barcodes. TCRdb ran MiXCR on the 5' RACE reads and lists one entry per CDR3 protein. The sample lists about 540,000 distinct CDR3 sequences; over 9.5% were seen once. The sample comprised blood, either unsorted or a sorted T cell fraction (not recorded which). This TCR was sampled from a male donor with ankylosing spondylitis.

In DNA form, the CDR3 reads TGTGCCAGCAGTTCGGGGGCTCCTCAGCCCCAGCATTTT. This gives the protein CASSSGAPQPQHF. This chain joins TRBV12-3 or TRBV12-4 and TRBJ1-5; possibly TRBD1 for D (6 bases). The CDR3 has 13 amino acids. With 4 bases removed from V and 6 bases from J, the gap between germline ends came to 10 bases.